This TCR beta chain was documented in a study of blood T cell repertoires in COVID-19. For the study at large: COVID-19 samples, acute and convalescent, were from the United States, Italy and Spain. Nucleic acid was either cDNA or gDNA, and it came from T cells, B-cell-depleted T cells, or PBMCs.

CDR1 and CDR2 (germline): SGHRS, YFSETQ. Trimming took 0 bases from V and 12 from J; bases not matched to a gene: 6. The CDR3 extends over 13 amino acids. Original processing methods: The authors estimated nucleated cell counts from reference gene primer amplification. Produced via immunoSEQ multiplex PCR; TCRdb's table is partial and in-frame only. That table supplies the V and J calls and clone size; D and trimming were determined from the DNA. The sample carries a few hundred thousand clones, 88% recorded once. The specimen was peripheral blood. The clonotype originates from a man between 60 and 75 years old who had recovered from COVID-19. The J gene is TRBJ2-1, the V gene TRBV5-1, with TRBD1 identical over 7 bases. CDR3 amino acids: CASSLADRDGQFF. CDR3 nucleotides: TGCGCCAGCAGCTTGGCCGACAGGGATGGGCAGTTCTTC. Full variable domain (rest looked up from reference TRBV5-1 and TRBJ2-1): KAGVTQTPRYLIKTRGQQVTLSCSPISGHRSVSWYQQTPGQGLQFLFEYFSETQRNKGNFPGRFSGRQFSNSRSEMNVSTLELGDSALYLCASSLADRDGQFFGPGTRLTVL.